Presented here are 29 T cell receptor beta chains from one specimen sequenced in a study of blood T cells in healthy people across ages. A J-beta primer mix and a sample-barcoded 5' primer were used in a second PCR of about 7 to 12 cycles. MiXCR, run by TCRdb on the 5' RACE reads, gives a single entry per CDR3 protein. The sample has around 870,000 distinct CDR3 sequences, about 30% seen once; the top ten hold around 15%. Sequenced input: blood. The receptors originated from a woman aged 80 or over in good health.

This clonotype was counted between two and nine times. This CDR3 is CASSPPGSRRLGKSTIYF. The CDR3 region has the DNA TGTGCCAGCAGCCCTCCCGGGAGCAGGCGGCTGGGGAAGAGCACCATATATTTT. The chain recombines TRBV7-9 with TRBJ1-3, with D uncertain. CDR1 and CDR2 (germline): SEHNR, FQNEAQ (reference sequence). Deletions cut 5 bases from V and 9 bases from J, with 29 bases between. CDR3 size: 18 residues. The full variable domain, with the rest looked up from reference TRBV7-9 and TRBJ1-3, is DTGVSQNPRHKITKRGQNVTFRCDPISEHNRLYWYRQTLGQGPEFLTYFQNEAQLEKSRLLSDRFSAERPKGSFSTLEIQRTEQGDSAMYLCASSPPGSRRLGKSTIYFGEGSWLTVV.

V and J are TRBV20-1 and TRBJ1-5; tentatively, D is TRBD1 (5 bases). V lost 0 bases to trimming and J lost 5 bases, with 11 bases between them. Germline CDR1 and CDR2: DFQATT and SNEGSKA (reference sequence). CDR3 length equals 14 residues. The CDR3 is CSARDSGWYQPQHF. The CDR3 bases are TGCAGTGCTAGAGACTCAGGGTGGTATCAGCCCCAGCATTTT.

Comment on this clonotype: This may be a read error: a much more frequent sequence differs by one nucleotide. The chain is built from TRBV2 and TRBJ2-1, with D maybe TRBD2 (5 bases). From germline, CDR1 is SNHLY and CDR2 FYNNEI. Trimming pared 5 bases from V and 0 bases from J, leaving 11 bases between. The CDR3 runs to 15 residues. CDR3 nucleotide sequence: TGTGCCAGCAGTCATGCTGGGAGCTCCTACAATGAGCAGTTCTTC. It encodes CASSHAGSSYNEQFF.

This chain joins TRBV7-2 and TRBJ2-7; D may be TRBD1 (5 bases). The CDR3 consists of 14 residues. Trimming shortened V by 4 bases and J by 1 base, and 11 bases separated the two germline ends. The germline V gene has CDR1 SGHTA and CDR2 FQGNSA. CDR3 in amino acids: CASSSRVRSYEQYF. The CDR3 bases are TGTGCCAGCAGCTCCAGGGTCCGTTCCTACGAGCAGTACTTC.

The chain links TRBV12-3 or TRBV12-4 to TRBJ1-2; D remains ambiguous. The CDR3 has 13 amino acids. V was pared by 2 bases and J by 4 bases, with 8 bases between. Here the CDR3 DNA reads TGTGCCAGCAGTTTACGGGCGGCCTATGGCTACACCTTC. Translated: CASSLRAAYGYTF.

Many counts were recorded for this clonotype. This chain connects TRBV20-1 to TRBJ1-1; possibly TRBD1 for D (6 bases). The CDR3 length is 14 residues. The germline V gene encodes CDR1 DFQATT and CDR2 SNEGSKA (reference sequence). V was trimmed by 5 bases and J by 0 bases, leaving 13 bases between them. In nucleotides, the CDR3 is TGCAGTGCTCACCTACAGGGTATGAACACTGAAGCTTTCTTT. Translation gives CSAHLQGMNTEAFF.

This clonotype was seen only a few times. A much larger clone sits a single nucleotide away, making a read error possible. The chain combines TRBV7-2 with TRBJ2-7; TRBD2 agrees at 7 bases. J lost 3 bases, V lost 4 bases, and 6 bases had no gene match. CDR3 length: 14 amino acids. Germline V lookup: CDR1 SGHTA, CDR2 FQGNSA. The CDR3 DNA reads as TGTGCCAGCAGCTCCCGGTGGGGGGGCTACGAGCAGTACTTC. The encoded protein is CASSSRWGGYEQYF.

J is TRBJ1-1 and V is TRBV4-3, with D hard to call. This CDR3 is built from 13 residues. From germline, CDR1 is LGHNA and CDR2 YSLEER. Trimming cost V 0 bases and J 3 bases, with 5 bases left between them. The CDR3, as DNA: TGCGCCAGCAGCCAAGATCTGGACACTGAAGCTTTCTTT. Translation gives CASSQDLDTEAFF.

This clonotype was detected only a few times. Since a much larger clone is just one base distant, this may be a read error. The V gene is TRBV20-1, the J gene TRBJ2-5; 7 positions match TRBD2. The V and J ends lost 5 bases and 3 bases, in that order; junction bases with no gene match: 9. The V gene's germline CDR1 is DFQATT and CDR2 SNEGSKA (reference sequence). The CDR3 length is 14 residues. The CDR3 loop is CSAGLGGIKETQYF. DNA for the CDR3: TGCAGTGCTGGCCTGGGGGGGATTAAAGAGACCCAGTACTTC.

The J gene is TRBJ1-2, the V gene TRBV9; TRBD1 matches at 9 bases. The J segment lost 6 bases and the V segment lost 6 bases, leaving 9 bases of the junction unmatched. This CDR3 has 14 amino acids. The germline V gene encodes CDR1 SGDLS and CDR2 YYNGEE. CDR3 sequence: CASNRDRAGNGYTF. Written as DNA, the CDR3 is TGTGCCAGCAACCGGGACAGGGCGGGCAATGGCTACACCTTC.

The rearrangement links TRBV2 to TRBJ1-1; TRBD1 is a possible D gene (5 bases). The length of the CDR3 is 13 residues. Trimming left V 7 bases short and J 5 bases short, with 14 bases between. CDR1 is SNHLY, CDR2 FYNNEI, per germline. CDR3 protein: CASKFRGETEAFF. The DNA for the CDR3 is TGTGCCAGCAAGTTTCGGGGCGAGACTGAAGCTTTCTTT.

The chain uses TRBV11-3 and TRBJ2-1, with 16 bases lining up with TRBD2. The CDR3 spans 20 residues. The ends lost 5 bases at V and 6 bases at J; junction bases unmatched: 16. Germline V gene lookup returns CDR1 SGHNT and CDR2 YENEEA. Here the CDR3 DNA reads TGTGCCAGCAGCCTAAGGGGGGTAGGGACTAGCGGGGGGGCAGGCAATGAGCAGTTCTTC. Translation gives CASSLRGVGTSGGAGNEQFF.

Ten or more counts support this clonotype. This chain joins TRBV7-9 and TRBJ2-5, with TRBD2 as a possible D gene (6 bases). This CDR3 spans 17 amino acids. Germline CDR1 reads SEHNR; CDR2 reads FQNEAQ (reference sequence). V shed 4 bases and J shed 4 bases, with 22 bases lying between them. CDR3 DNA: TGTGCCAGCAGCTCTCCGACACTAGCTCGGGTAGGAGAGACCCAGTACTTC. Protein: CASSSPTLARVGETQYF.

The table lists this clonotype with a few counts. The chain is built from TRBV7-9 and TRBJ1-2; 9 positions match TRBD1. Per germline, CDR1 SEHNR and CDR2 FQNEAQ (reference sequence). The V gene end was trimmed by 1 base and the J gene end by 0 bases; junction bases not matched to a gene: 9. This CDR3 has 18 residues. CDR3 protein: CASSLVSGQGGSNYGYTF. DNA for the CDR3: TGTGCCAGCAGCTTAGTATCGGGACAGGGTGGTTCTAACTATGGCTACACCTTC.

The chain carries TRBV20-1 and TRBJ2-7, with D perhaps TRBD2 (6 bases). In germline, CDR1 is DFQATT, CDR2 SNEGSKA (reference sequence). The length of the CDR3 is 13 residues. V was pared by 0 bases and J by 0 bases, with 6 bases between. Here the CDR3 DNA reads TGCAGTGCTAGAGAGACTAGCTCCTACGAGCAGTACTTC. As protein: CSARETSSYEQYF.

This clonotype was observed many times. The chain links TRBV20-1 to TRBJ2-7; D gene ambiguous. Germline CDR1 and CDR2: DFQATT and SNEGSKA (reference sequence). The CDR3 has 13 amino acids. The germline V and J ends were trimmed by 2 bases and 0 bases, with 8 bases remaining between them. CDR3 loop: CSARHWSSYEQYF. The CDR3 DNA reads TGCAGTGCTAGACACTGGAGCTCCTACGAGCAGTACTTC.

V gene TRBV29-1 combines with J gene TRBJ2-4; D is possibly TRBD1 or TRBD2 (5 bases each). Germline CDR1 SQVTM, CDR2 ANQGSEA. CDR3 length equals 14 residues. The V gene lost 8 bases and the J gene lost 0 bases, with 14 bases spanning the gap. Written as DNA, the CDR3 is TGCAGCATCGAGGGACCCGAAGCCAAAAACATTCAGTACTTC. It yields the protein CSIEGPEAKNIQYF.

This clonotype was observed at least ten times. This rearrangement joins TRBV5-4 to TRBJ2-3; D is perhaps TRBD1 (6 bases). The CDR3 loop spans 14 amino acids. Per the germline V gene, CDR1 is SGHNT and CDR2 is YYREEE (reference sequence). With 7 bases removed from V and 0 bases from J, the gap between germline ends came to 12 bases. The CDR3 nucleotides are TGTGCCAGCGAGGACAGCTCTAGCACAGATACGCAGTATTTT. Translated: CASEDSSSTDTQYF.

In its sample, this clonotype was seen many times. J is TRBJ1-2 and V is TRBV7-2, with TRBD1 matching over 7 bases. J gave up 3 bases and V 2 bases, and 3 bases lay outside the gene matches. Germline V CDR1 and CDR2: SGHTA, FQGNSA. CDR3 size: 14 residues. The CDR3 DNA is TGTGCCAGCAGCTTAAGTACAGGGGACTATGGCTACACCTTC. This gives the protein CASSLSTGDYGYTF.

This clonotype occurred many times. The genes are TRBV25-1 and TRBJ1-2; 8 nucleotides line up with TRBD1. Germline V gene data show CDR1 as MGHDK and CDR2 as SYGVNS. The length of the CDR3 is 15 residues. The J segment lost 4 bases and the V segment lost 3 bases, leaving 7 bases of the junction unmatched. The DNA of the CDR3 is TGTGCCAGCAGTGATGCAGGGGGCGGTGGCTATGGCTACACCTTC. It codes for CASSDAGGGGYGYTF.

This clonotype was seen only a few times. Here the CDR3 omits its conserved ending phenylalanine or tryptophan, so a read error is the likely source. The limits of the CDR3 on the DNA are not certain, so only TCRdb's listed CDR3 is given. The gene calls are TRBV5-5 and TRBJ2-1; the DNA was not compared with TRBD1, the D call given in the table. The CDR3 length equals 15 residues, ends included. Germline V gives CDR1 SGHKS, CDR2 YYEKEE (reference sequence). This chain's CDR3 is CASSFNRGRRLSSSS.

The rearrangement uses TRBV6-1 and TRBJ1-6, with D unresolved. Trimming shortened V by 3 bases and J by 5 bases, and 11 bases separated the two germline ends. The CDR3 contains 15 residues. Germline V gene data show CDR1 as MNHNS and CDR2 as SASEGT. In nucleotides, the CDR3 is TGTGCCAGCAGTGATTTCCCAAGAAATAATTCACCCCTCCACTTT. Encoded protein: CASSDFPRNNSPLHF.

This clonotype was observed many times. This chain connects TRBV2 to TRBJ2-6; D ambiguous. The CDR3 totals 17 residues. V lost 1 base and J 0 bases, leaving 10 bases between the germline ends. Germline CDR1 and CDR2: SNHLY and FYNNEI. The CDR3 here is CASSEGQIYSGANVLTF. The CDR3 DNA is TGTGCCAGCAGTGAAGGTCAGATTTACTCTGGGGCCAACGTCCTGACTTTC.

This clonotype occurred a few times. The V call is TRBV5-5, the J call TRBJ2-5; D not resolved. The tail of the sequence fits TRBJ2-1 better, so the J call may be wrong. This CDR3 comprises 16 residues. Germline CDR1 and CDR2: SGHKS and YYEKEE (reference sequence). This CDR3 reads CASSLDGGVPQETQFF. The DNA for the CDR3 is TGTGCCAGCAGCCTGGATGGTGGGGTGCCCCAAGAGACCCAGTTCTTC.

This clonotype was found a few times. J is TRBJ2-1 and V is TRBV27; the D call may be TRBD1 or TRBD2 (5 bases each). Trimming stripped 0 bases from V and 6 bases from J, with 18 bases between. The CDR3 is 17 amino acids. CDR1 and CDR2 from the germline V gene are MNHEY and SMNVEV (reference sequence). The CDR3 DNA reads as TGTGCCAGCAGTTTATCGGGACCGGGTTTAGGCAGCAATGAGCAGTTCTTC. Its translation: CASSLSGPGLGSNEQFF.

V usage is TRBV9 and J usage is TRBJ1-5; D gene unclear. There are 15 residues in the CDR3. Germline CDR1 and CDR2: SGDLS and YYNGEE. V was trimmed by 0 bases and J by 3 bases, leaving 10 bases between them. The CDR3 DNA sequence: TGTGCCAGCAGCGTAGCAGGAGAGGACAATCAGCCCCAGCATTTT. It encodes CASSVAGEDNQPQHF.

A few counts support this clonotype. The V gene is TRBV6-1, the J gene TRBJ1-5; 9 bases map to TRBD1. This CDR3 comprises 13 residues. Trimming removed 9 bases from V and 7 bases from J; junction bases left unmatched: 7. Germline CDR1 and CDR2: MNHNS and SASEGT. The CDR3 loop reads CASLGTGNQPQHF. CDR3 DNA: TGTGCCAGTTTGGGGACAGGGAACCAGCCCCAGCATTTT.

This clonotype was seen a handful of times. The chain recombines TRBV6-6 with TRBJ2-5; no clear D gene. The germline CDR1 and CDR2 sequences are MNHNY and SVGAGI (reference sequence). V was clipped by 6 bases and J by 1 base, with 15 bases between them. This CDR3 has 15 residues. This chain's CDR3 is CASSPLGLGQETQYF. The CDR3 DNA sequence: TGTGCCAGCAGCCCCCTGGGCCTGGGCCAAGAGACCCAGTACTTC.

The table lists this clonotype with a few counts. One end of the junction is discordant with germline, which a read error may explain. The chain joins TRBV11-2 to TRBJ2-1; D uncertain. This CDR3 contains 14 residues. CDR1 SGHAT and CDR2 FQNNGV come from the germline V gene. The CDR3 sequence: CASNLYRADNEQFF. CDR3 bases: TGTGCCAGCAACTTATATCGAGCAGACAATGAGCAGTTCTTC.